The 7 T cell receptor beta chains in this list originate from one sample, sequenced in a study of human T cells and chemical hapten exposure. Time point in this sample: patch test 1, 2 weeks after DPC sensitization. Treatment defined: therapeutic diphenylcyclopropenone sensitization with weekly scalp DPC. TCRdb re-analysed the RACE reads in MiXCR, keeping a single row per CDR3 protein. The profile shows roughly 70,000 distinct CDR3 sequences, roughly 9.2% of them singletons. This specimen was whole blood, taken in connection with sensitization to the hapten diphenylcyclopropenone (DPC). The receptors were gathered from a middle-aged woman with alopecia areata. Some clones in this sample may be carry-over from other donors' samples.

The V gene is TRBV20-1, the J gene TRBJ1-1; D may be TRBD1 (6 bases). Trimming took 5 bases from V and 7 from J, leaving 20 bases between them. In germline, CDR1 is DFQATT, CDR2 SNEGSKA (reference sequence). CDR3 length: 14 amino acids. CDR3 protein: CSASPITGTNEAFF. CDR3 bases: TGCAGTGCTTCCCCTATTACAGGGACCAATGAAGCTTTCTTT.

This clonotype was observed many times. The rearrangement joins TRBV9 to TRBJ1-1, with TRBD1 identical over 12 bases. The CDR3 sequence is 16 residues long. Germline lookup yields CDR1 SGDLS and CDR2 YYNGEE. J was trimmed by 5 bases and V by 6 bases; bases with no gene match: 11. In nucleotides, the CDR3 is TGTGCCAGCAACAGAGGGACAGGGGGCGGATTTACTGAAGCTTTCTTT. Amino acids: CASNRGTGGGFTEAFF.

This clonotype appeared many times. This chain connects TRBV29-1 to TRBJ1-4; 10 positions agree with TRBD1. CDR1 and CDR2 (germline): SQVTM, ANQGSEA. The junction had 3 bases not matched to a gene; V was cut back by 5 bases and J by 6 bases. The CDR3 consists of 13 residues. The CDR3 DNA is TGCAGCGTTAGCGACAGGGGGCATGAAAAACTGTTTTTT. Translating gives CSVSDRGHEKLFF.

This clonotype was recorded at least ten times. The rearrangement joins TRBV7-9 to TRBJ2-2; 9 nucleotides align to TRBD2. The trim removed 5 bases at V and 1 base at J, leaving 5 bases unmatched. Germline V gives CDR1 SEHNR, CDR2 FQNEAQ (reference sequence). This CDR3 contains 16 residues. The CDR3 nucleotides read TGTGCCAGCAGCCCTCTAGCGGGGATGAACACCGGGGAGCTGTTTTTT. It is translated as CASSPLAGMNTGELFF.

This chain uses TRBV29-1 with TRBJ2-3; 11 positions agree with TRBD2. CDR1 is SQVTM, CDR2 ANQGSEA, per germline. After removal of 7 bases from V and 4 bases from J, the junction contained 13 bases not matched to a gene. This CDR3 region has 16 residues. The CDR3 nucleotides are TGCAGCGCTCTTACCCCCCTAGCGGGGGGCCCAGATACGCAGTATTTT. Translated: CSALTPLAGGPDTQYF.

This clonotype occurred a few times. The CDR3 here is CATSDSGMGQPQHF. DNA for the CDR3: TGTGCCACCAGTGATTCCGGGATGGGCCAGCCCCAGCATTTT. V usage is TRBV24-1 and J usage is TRBJ1-5; D uncertain. Trimming took 2 bases from V and 7 from J, leaving 11 bases between them. The germline V gene has CDR1 KGHDR and CDR2 SFDVKD. CDR3 length equals 14 residues.

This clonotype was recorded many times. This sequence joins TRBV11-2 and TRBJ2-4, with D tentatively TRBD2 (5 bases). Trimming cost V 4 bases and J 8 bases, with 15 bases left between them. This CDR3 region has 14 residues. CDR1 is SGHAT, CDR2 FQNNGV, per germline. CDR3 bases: TGTGCCAGCAGCTCCGGACCCCACGGGGACATTCAGTACTTC. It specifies CASSSGPHGDIQYF.